These 7 T cell receptor beta chains were sequenced from one sample in a study of shared clonotypes between healthy human individuals. Generated by immunoSEQ multiplex PCR, the TCRdb table keeps only in-frame clones and is missing some. The top ten clones hold about 0.067% of a sample with roughly 500,000 clones, approximately 95% of them seen once. Sequencing was performed on naive CD4+ T cells sorted from blood. Subset in this sample: CD45RA+ positively selected. Source of these receptors: a woman in her thirties in good health.

V is TRBV10-1 and J is TRBJ2-3; D is unclear. Germline V gene lookup returns CDR1 WNHNN and CDR2 SYGVQD (reference sequence). The CDR3 consists of 16 residues. Deletions cut 4 bases from V and 4 bases from J, with 18 bases between. CDR3 DNA sequence: TGCGCCAGCAGTGGCGTGACTCTCCTCGGGCCAGATACGCAGTATTTT. Its protein product is CASSGVTLLGPDTQYF.

The table lists this clone with a few counts. V usage is TRBV6-5 and J usage is TRBJ1-4, with no clear D. V lost 0 bases and J 4 bases, leaving 6 bases between the germline ends. The germline V gene has CDR1 MNHEY and CDR2 SVGAGI. CDR3 length: 14 residues. The CDR3 loop reads CASSYSGFNEKLFF. The CDR3 DNA sequence: TGTGCCAGCAGTTACTCGGGATTTAATGAAAAACTGTTTTTT.

This chain connects TRBV7-2 to TRBJ2-3; 9 positions match TRBD2. Germline V CDR1 and CDR2: SGHTA, FQGNSA. The V gene end was trimmed by 7 bases and the J gene end by 5 bases; junction bases not matched to a gene: 7. The CDR3 is made up of 14 amino acids. CDR3 DNA sequence: TGTGCCAGCACTCGGACTAGCGTTGGAGATACGCAGTATTTT. It codes for CASTRTSVGDTQYF.

This chain links TRBV5-6 with TRBJ2-3, with D unclear. CDR1 and CDR2 (germline): SGHDT, YYEEEE. V lost 1 base to trimming and J lost 6 bases, with 6 bases between them. The CDR3 consists of 12 residues. Here the CDR3 reads CASSLYKDTQYF. CDR3 in DNA: TGTGCCAGCAGCTTGTACAAGGATACGCAGTATTTT.

The rearrangement links TRBV5-1 to TRBJ1-1, with D unresolved. Germline-derived CDR1 and CDR2 are SGHRS and YFSETQ. The CDR3 length is 12 residues. Trimming took off 3 bases at V and 5 bases at J, with 8 bases between the two ends. CDR3 nucleotides: TGCGCCAGCAGCTGGCTGGGGACTGAAGCTTTCTTT. This gives the protein CASSWLGTEAFF.

The gene calls are TRBV19 and TRBJ1-5, with a weak D call TRBD1 (6 bases). Trimming took 4 bases from V and 2 from J, leaving 9 bases between them. This CDR3 has 14 amino acids. From germline, CDR1 is LNHDA and CDR2 SQIVND (reference sequence). The CDR3 region has the DNA TGTGCCAGTAGTAGCCGACAGGGCAATCAGCCCCAGCATTTT. Its protein is CASSSRQGNQPQHF.

This chain connects TRBV7-9 to TRBJ2-7; weak D call: TRBD2 (6 bases). The V end lost 1 base, the J end lost 2 bases, and 15 bases lay between the germline ends. CDR3 size: 16 residues. Germline V gene lookup returns CDR1 SEHNR and CDR2 FQNEAQ (reference sequence). The CDR3 loop is CASSLGRDLSTYEQYF. For the CDR3, the DNA is TGTGCCAGCAGCTTAGGCCGGGACTTATCCACCTACGAGCAGTACTTC.